Below, 9 T cell receptor beta chains from the same sample are listed, as sequenced in a study of blood T cells in healthy people across ages. Next came a second PCR, run for about 7 to 12 cycles, which used a sample-barcoded 5' primer along with a J-beta primer mix. TCRdb processed the 5' RACE reads anew with MiXCR; each CDR3 protein has one entry. The sample has about a million distinct CDR3 sequences; less than 45% are singletons. Sequences were obtained from blood. These receptors all come from a man aged 18 to 35 in good health.

This clonotype has only a few counts. V and J are TRBV5-6 and TRBJ1-2, with 7 bases identical to TRBD1. This CDR3 contains 16 residues. Germline trimming cut 0 bases from V and 6 bases from J; bases unmatched to any gene: 11. Per the germline V gene, CDR1 is SGHDT and CDR2 is YYEEEE. CDR3 nucleotide sequence: TGTGCCAGCAGCTTGGCCGGGACAGATGGAGGTAATGGCTACACCTTC. Amino acids: CASSLAGTDGGNGYTF.

The chain uses TRBV7-2 and TRBJ1-5, with D possibly TRBD1 on 6 matching bases. The CDR3 is 15 amino acids. The germline V and J ends were trimmed by 1 base and 7 bases, with 14 bases remaining between them. Germline CDR1 is SGHTA and CDR2 is FQGNSA. CDR3 region: CASSLEWGQGQPQHF. CDR3 nucleotides: TGTGCCAGCAGCTTAGAATGGGGGCAGGGGCAGCCCCAGCATTTT.

Note on this clonotype: A read error may produce the germline difference seen at one junction end. V usage is TRBV6-5 and J usage is TRBJ1-2, with a tentative D call TRBD1 (6 bases). CDR1 is MNHEY, CDR2 SVGAGI, per germline. This CDR3 comprises 13 residues. CDR3 protein: CASSDSGDGGYTF. DNA of the CDR3: TGTGCCAGCAGTGACTCAGGGGACGGCGGCTACACCTTC.

In DNA form, the CDR3 reads TGTGCCAGCAGCGTCCGGGACAGGCTGGGTGAGCAGTACTTC. Protein: CASSVRDRLGEQYF. This chain connects TRBV14 to TRBJ2-7; 8 bases agree with TRBD1. The CDR3 is 14 amino acids. Losses at the gene ends were 5 bases for V and 7 bases for J; bases not matched to a gene: 10. Germline CDR1 is SGHDN and CDR2 is FVKESK.

This clonotype showed up just a few times. The CDR3: CASSLSGSLTGNEQFF. The CDR3 DNA reads as TGCGCCAGCAGCCTCTCTGGGTCCCTTACAGGCAATGAGCAGTTCTTC. The V call is TRBV4-1, the J call TRBJ2-1; the D gene is possibly TRBD1 (5 bases). The CDR3 is 16 amino acids. Trimming took 4 bases from V and 6 from J, leaving 19 bases between them. CDR1 is MGHRA and CDR2 is YSYEKL in the germline V gene.

The rearrangement joins TRBV4-2 to TRBJ1-6; 8 bases line up with TRBD1. Germline CDR1 and CDR2: LGHNA and YNFKEQ. Trimming took 2 bases from V and 10 from J; bases not matched to a gene: 10. This CDR3 has 16 amino acids. Here the CDR3 reads CASSQYPGQGKSPLHF. CDR3 in DNA: TGTGCCAGCAGCCAATATCCAGGACAGGGAAAATCACCCCTCCACTTT.

A single count supports this clonotype. The chain is built from TRBV15 and TRBJ2-5, with D unresolved. The length of the CDR3 is 13 residues. From germline, CDR1 is LNHNV and CDR2 YYDKDF (reference sequence). Trimming took 8 bases from V and 3 from J, leaving 13 bases between them. The CDR3 region is CATARDNKETQYF. The CDR3 DNA reads TGTGCCACCGCGCGAGACAATAAAGAGACCCAGTACTTC.

Turning to this clonotype: Since a much larger clone is just one base distant, this may be a read error. The CDR3 protein is CASSTGAKLRGYTF. CDR3 nucleotides: TGTGCCAGCAGCACAGGGGCAAAACTTAGGGGCTACACCTTC. The chain couples TRBV7-2 to TRBJ1-2; 7 bases are shared with TRBD1. After removal of 5 bases from V and 8 bases from J, the junction contained 11 bases not matched to a gene. CDR1 is SGHTA, CDR2 FQGNSA, per germline. CDR3 size: 14 residues.

V is TRBV20-1 and J is TRBJ2-5, with 7 bases matching TRBD1. Unmatched junction bases numbered 16, after V lost 5 bases and J lost 4 bases. This CDR3 is 16 amino acids long. Germline V lookup: CDR1 DFQATT, CDR2 SNEGSKA (reference sequence). This CDR3 is CSAAQTQTGIRETQYF. Here the CDR3 DNA reads TGCAGTGCTGCCCAGACCCAGACAGGGATACGAGAGACCCAGTACTTC.